Following are 6 T cell receptor beta chains from one sample sequenced in a study of blood T cell repertoires in COVID-19. The repertoire was sequenced with immunoSEQ multiplex PCR; TCRdb's copy has only in-frame clones and lacks some. The data hold approximately 150,000 clones, with about 88% observed a single time. Sequenced sample: peripheral blood. Every receptor here comes from a man aged 40-49 years with acute or convalescent COVID-19.

The rearrangement links TRBV12-3 or TRBV12-4 to TRBJ1-1; D possibly corresponds to TRBD1 (6 bases). The CDR3 has 11 residues. Trimming cost V 8 bases and J 6 bases, with 10 bases left between them. CDR3 sequence: CASLTGPEAFF. As DNA, the CDR3 is TGTGCCAGCCTTACAGGGCCTGAAGCTTTCTTT.

This rearrangement joins TRBV5-4 to TRBJ1-2; no clear D gene. Germline CDR1 reads SGHNT; CDR2 reads YYREEE (reference sequence). The CDR3 runs 14 residues. V lost 4 bases to trimming and J lost 2 bases, with 12 bases between them. CDR3 in amino acids: CASSPDTRNYGYTF. The CDR3 DNA is TGTGCCAGCAGCCCCGACACCCGGAACTATGGCTACACCTTC.

This chain links TRBV19 with TRBJ1-1; TRBD1 might be the D (5 bases). CDR1 and CDR2 from the germline V gene are LNHDA and SQIVND (reference sequence). Trimming took 6 bases from V and 1 from J, leaving 9 bases between them. This CDR3 region has 13 residues. The CDR3 region has the DNA TGTGCCAGTAGGGACACGTCGAACACTGAAGCTTTCTTT. This sequence encodes CASRDTSNTEAFF.

V is TRBV4-1 and J is TRBJ2-1; TRBD1 agrees at 9 bases. CDR3 size: 14 residues. J was trimmed by 7 bases and V by 2 bases; bases with no gene match: 3. Germline V lookup: CDR1 MGHRA, CDR2 YSYEKL. CDR3 in amino acids: CASSQRDRGNEQFF. The CDR3 nucleotides read TGCGCCAGCAGCCAACGAGACAGGGGGAATGAGCAGTTCTTC.

The chain employs TRBV4-1 and TRBJ2-7; 8 bases agree with TRBD1. V was clipped by 4 bases and J by 2 bases; unmatched bases: 13. The germline V gene has CDR1 MGHRA and CDR2 YSYEKL. The CDR3 spans 17 residues. CDR3 coding DNA: TGCGCCAGCAGCCGAACAATACCGGGACAGGTTCCCTACGAGCAGTACTTC. Protein product: CASSRTIPGQVPYEQYF.

The rearrangement links TRBV29-1 to TRBJ1-1, with D possibly being TRBD1 (6 bases). CDR1 is SQVTM and CDR2 is ANQGSEA in the germline V gene. V lost 4 bases and J 4 bases, leaving 7 bases between the germline ends. The CDR3 is 11 amino acids. CDR3 nucleotides: TGCAGCGTTGGACAGGCCACTGAAGCTTTCTTT. This codes for CSVGQATEAFF.